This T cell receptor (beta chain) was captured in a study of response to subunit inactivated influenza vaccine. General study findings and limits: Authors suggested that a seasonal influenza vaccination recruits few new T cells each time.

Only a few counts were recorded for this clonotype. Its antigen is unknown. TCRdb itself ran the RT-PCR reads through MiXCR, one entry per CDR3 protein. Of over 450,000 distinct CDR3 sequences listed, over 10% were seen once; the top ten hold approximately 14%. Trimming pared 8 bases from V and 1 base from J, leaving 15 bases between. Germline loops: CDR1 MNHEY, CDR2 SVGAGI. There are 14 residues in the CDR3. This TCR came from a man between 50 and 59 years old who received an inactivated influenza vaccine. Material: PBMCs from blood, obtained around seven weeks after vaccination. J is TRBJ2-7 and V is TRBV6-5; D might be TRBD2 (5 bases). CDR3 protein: CASVVGGSSYEQYF. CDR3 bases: TGTGCCAGCGTTGTAGGTGGGAGTTCCTACGAGCAGTACTTC.